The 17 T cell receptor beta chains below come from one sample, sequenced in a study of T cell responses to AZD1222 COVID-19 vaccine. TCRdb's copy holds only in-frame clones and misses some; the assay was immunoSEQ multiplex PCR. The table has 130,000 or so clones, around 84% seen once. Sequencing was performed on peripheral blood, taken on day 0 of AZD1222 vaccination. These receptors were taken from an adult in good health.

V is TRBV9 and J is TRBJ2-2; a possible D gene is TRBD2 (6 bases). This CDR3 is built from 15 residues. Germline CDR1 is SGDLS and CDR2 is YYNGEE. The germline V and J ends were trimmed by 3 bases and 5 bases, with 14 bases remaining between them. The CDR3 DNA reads TGTGCCAGCAGCGGATTAGCGGAACAGACCGGGGAGCTGTTTTTT. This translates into CASSGLAEQTGELFF.

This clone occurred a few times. CDR3 sequence reads: CASSYSTGSTTYGYTF. The CDR3 DNA is TGTGCCAGCAGTTACTCGACGGGATCCACAACCTATGGCTACACCTTC. The V gene is TRBV6-5, the J gene TRBJ1-2, with unresolved D. V was shortened by 0 bases and J by 4 bases, with 15 bases between the two germline ends. Germline assignment: CDR1 MNHEY and CDR2 SVGAGI. This CDR3 is 16 amino acids long.

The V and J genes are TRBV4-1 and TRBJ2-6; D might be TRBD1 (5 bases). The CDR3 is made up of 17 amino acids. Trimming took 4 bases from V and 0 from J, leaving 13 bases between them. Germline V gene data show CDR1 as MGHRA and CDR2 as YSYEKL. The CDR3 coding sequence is TGCGCCAGCAGCCTAGGATCCAGGGCCTCTGGGGCCAACGTCCTGACTTTC. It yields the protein CASSLGSRASGANVLTF.

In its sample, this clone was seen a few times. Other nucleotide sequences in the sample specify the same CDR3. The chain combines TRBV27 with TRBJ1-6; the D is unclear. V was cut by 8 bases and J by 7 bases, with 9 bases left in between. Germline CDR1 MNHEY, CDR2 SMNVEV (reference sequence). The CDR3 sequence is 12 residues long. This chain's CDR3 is CASRTGNSPLHF. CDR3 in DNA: TGTGCCAGCCGGACGGGGAATTCACCCCTCCACTTT.

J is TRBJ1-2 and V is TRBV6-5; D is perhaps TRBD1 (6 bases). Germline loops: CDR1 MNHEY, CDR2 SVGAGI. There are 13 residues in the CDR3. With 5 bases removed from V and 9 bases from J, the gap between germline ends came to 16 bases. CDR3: CASSPRGIRSYTF. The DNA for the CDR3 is TGTGCCAGCAGTCCCAGGGGCATTAGGAGCTACACCTTC.

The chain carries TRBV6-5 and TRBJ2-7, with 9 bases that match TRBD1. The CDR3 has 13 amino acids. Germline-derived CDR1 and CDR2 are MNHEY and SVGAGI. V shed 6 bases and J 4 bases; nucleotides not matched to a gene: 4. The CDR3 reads CASRQGARYEQYF. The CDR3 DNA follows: TGTGCCAGCAGACAGGGGGCGAGATACGAGCAGTACTTC.

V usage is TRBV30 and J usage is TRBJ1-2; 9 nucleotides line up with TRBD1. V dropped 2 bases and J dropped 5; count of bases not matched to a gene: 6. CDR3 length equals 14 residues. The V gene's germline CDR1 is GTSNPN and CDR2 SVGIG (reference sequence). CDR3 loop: CAWSLTGGAYGYTF. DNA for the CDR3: TGTGCCTGGAGTCTCACAGGGGGCGCGTATGGCTACACCTTC.

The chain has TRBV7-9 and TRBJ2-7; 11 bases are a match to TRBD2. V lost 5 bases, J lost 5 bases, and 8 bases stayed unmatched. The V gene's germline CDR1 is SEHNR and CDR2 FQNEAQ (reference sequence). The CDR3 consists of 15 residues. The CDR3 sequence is CASSELAGAGNEQYF. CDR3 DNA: TGTGCCAGCAGCGAACTAGCGGGGGCAGGCAACGAGCAGTACTTC.

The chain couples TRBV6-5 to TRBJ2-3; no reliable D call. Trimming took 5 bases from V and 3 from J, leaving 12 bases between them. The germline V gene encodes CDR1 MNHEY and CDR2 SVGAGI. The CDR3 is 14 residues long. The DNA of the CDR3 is TGTGCCAGCAGTCCGCATCTTATAACAGATACGCAGTATTTT. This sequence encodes CASSPHLITDTQYF.

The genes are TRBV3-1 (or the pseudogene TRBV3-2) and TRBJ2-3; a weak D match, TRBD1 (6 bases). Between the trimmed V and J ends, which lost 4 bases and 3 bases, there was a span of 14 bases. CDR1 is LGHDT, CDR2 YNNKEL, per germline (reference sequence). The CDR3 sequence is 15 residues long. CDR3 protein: CASSLPGARTDTQYF. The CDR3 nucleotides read TGTGCCAGCAGCCTCCCAGGGGCGCGAACAGATACGCAGTATTTT.

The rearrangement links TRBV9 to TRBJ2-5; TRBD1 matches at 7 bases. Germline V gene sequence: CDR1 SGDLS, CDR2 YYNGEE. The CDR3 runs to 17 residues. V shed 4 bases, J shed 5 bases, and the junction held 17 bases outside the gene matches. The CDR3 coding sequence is TGTGCCAGCAGCCCTCTCCCCAGGGGGTCAGGGTGGGAGACCCAGTACTTC. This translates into CASSPLPRGSGWETQYF. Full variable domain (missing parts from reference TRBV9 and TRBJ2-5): DSGVTQTPKHLITATGQRVTLRCSPRSGDLSVYWYQQSLDQGLQFLIQYYNGEERAKGNILERFSAQQFPDLHSELNLSSLELGDSALYFCASSPLPRGSGWETQYFGPGTRLLVL.

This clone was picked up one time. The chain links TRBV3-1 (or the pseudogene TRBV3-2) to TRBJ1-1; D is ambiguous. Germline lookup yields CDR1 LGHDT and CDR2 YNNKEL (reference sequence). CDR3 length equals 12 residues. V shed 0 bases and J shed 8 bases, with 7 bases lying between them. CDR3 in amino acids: CASSQDTGEAFF. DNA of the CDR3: TGTGCCAGCAGCCAAGATACGGGAGAAGCTTTCTTT.

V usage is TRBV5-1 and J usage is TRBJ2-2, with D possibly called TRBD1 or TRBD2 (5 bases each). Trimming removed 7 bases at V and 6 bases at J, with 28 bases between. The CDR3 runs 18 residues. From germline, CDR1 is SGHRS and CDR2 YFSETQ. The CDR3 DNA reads TGCGCCAGCCGAGGGGTTAACGGAGCGCTTAGAAGGGCCGGGGAGCTGTTTTTT. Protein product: CASRGVNGALRRAGELFF.

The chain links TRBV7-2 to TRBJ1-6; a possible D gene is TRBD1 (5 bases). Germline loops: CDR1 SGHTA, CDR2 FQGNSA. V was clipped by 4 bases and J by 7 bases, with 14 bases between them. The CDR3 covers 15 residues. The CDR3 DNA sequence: TGTGCCAGCAGCTCCCGGGCCGAGGGGAATTCACCCCTCCACTTT. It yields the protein CASSSRAEGNSPLHF.

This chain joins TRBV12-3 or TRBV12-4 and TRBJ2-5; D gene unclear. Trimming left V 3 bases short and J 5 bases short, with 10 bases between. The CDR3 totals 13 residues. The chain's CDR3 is CASSFSQWETQYF. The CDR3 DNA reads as TGTGCCAGCAGTTTTTCCCAATGGGAGACCCAGTACTTC.

DNA for the CDR3: TGTGCCAGCAGCTTAGGTCACAGGGGCAACTCTGGGGCCAACGTCCTGACTTTC. Translated, it gives CASSLGHRGNSGANVLTF. This chain connects TRBV11-2 to TRBJ2-6; TRBD1 matches at 7 bases. The CDR3 covers 18 residues. After removal of 1 base from V and 0 bases from J, the junction contained 6 bases not matched to a gene. Germline loops: CDR1 SGHAT, CDR2 FQNNGV. The full variable domain, with the rest looked up from reference TRBV11-2 and TRBJ2-6, is EAGVAQSPRYKIIEKRQSVAFWCNPISGHATLYWYQQILGQGPKLLIQFQNNGVVDDSQLPKDRFSAERLKGVDSTLKIQPAKLEDSAVYLCASSLGHRGNSGANVLTFGAGSRLTVL.

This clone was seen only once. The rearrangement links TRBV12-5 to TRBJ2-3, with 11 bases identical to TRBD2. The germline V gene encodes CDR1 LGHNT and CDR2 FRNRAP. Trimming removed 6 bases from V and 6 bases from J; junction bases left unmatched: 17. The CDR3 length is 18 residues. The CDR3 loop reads CASGAGGSGRARVDTQYF. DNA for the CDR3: TGTGCTAGTGGCGCAGGGGGTAGCGGGAGGGCCCGAGTGGATACGCAGTATTTT.